Listed below are T cell receptor beta chains from one sample, sequenced in a study of shared clonotypes between healthy human individuals. Assay used: immunoSEQ multiplex PCR; TCRdb lists only in-frame clones, some missing. The table lists some 740,000 clones, 80% to 95% of them singletons. Source material: naive CD8+ T cells sorted from blood. The receptors were sampled from a young man in good health. Both conserved end residues are part of each CDR3. The order of the fields is clone size, D gene, J gene, V gene, CDR3 protein, CDR3 DNA. D genes are given only for firm matches. Rows may omit the clone size; those that give it use once, few, many or a size class.

-,-,TRBJ1-5,TRBV7-2,CASSLNGQNSNQPQHF,TGTGCCAGCAGCTTAAATGGTCAAAATAGCAATCAGCCCCAGCATTTT
-,-,TRBJ1-3,TRBV28,CASNSPSGNTIYF,TGTGCCAGCAATTCTCCCTCTGGAAACACCATATATTTT
once,TRBD2,TRBJ2-7,TRBV7-9,CASSYSPGGTSGSYEQYF,TGTGCCAGCAGCTACTCTCCTGGGGGAACTAGCGGCTCCTACGAGCAGTACTTC
once,TRBD2,TRBJ2-1,TRBV7-9,CASNLLDSGDAYNEQFF,TGTGCCAGCAATTTACTTGATAGCGGGGACGCCTACAATGAGCAGTTCTTC
-,-,TRBJ2-7,TRBV19,CASSEHKGAYEQYF,TGTGCCAGTAGTGAACACAAGGGAGCCTACGAGCAGTACTTC
-,-,TRBJ1-2,TRBV2,CASGWAEGNYGYTF,TGTGCCAGCGGGTGGGCGGAGGGTAACTATGGCTACACCTTC
-,-,TRBJ2-5,TRBV9,CASSDGLQPKTQYF,TGTGCCAGCAGCGATGGGCTCCAGCCCAAGACCCAGTACTTC
-,-,TRBJ2-7,TRBV7-2,CASSPGREVEQYF,TGTGCCAGCAGCCCCGGACGGGAAGTGGAGCAGTACTTC
-,TRBD1,TRBJ1-1,TRBV29-1,CSVVPDRGGTEAFF,TGCAGCGTTGTACCCGACAGGGGCGGTACTGAAGCTTTCTTT
-,TRBD2,TRBJ2-3,TRBV2,CASSGLAEDTQYF,TGTGCCAGCAGCGGACTAGCAGAAGATACGCAGTATTTT
-,TRBD2,TRBJ2-7,TRBV27,CASISAGDYEQYF,TGTGCCAGCATCTCTGCGGGAGACTACGAGCAGTACTTC
-,-,TRBJ2-2,TRBV2,CASSQKYTGELFF,TGTGCCAGCAGTCAAAAATACACCGGGGAGCTGTTTTTT
-,TRBD2,TRBJ2-1,TRBV7-9,CASSSHLAGENEQFF,TGTGCCAGCAGCTCCCACCTAGCGGGAGAAAATGAGCAGTTCTTC
-,TRBD2,TRBJ2-1,TRBV29-1,CSVRPGLAGNYNEQFF,TGCAGCGTTCGCCCGGGACTAGCGGGGAACTACAATGAGCAGTTCTTC
-,-,TRBJ1-2,TRBV6-5,CASSYLTLGGNYGYTF,TGTGCCAGCAGTTACCTTACTTTGGGAGGGAACTATGGCTACACCTTC
-,TRBD2,TRBJ2-5,TRBV4-1,CASSQDPGLVGETQYF,TGCGCCAGCAGCCAAGACCCCGGACTAGTAGGAGAGACCCAGTACTTC
-,-,TRBJ2-1,TRBV30,CAYLHRSYNEQFF,TGTGCCTATCTTCACCGCTCCTACAATGAGCAGTTCTTC
-,-,TRBJ2-1,TRBV4-1,CASSQRGGGNDEQFF,TGCGCCAGCAGCCAAAGAGGGGGAGGGAACGATGAGCAGTTCTTC
-,-,TRBJ2-2,TRBV30,CAWSVERESPGELFF,TGTGCCTGGAGTGTAGAACGGGAGTCCCCCGGGGAGCTGTTTTTT
-,-,TRBJ1-1,TRBV28,CASSLGPRNTEAFF,TGTGCCAGCAGTCTAGGGCCGAGGAACACTGAAGCTTTCTTT
-,TRBD1,TRBJ2-6,TRBV6-6,CASSYGTVSGANVLTF,TGTGCCAGCAGTTACGGGACAGTCTCTGGGGCCAACGTCCTGACTTTC
-,-,TRBJ1-2,TRBV28,CASRAGLYGYTF,TGTGCCAGCAGGGCAGGGCTCTATGGCTACACCTTC
-,TRBD1,TRBJ2-1,TRBV28,CASVTGGRTSYNEQFF,TGTGCCAGCGTCACAGGGGGCAGAACCTCCTACAATGAGCAGTTCTTC
-,-,TRBJ2-1,TRBV5-1,CASSPSSSVEQFF,TGCGCCAGCAGCCCTTCCTCTAGCGTTGAGCAGTTCTTC
once,TRBD2,TRBJ2-1,TRBV7-9,CATSDWLAGNNEQFF,TGTGCCACCTCCGACTGGCTAGCGGGAAACAATGAGCAGTTCTTC
-,-,TRBJ1-5,TRBV19,CEPVLSNQPQHF,TGTGAACCGGTGCTAAGCAATCAGCCCCAGCATTTT
-,-,TRBJ1-2,TRBV28,CASSLIPLGGYTF,TGTGCCAGCAGTTTAATCCCTTTAGGGGGCTACACCTTC
-,-,TRBJ1-4,TRBV18,CASSLRDRGFANEKLFF,TGTGCCAGCTCACTGCGGGACCGGGGTTTTGCTAATGAAAAACTGTTTTTT
-,-,TRBJ1-2,TRBV9,CASSVDPLGHGQTNYGYTF,TGTGCCAGCAGCGTAGACCCCCTGGGTCACGGGCAGACAAACTATGGCTACACCTTC
once,-,TRBJ2-7,TRBV9,CASSVVAGYEQYF,TGTGCCAGCAGCGTAGTCGCGGGCTACGAGCAGTACTTC
-,-,TRBJ2-1,TRBV4-1,CASSLQGDEQFF,TGCGCCAGCAGCTTACAGGGCGATGAGCAGTTCTTC
-,TRBD2,TRBJ2-7,TRBV15,CATRALAGGPHEQYF,TGTGCCACCAGAGCTCTAGCGGGAGGGCCTCACGAGCAGTACTTC
-,TRBD2,TRBJ2-1,TRBV29-1,CSALAGGYNEQFF,TGCAGCGCGTTAGCGGGAGGATACAATGAGCAGTTCTTC
-,TRBD2,TRBJ2-3,TRBV7-8,CASSFSREAPISTDTQYF,TGTGCCAGCAGCTTCTCGCGGGAGGCCCCTATAAGCACAGATACGCAGTATTTT
-,TRBD1,TRBJ2-3,TRBV6-5,CASSYFPGTGTDTQYF,TGTGCCAGCAGTTACTTTCCCGGGACAGGCACAGATACGCAGTATTTT
-,-,TRBJ2-1,TRBV10-2,CASRPTGAVHNEQFF,TGCGCCAGCAGGCCTACGGGGGCCGTCCACAATGAGCAGTTCTTC
-,TRBD1,TRBJ1-2,TRBV7-9,CASSPRTGNYGYTF,TGTGCCAGCAGCCCCAGGACAGGGAACTATGGCTACACCTTC
-,TRBD2,TRBJ2-7,TRBV7-8,CASSLSISGSQSETYF,TGTGCCAGCAGCTTATCCATTAGCGGGAGTCAATCTGAAACGTACTTC
-,-,TRBJ1-4,TRBV9,CASSVGQGLNEKLFF,TGTGCCAGCAGCGTAGGGCAGGGACTTAATGAAAAACTGTTTTTT
-,TRBD1,TRBJ1-1,TRBV6-4,CASRVTGGHTEAFF,TGTGCCAGCAGGGTGACAGGGGGGCACACTGAAGCTTTCTTT
-,TRBD2,TRBJ2-1,TRBV5-4,CAVPGLAGDNEQFF,TGTGCCGTACCTGGACTAGCGGGGGACAATGAGCAGTTCTTC